Listed below are T cell receptor beta chains from one sample, sequenced in a study of blood T cell repertoires in COVID-19. Sequencing used immunoSEQ multiplex PCR; TCRdb keeps in-frame clones, though not all of them. The repertoire has over 95,000 clones, less than 85% of them found once; the top ten carry roughly 17%. The source material was peripheral blood. These receptors came from a woman in her sixties or seventies with acute or convalescent COVID-19. Both conserved end residues are part of each CDR3. Fields, in order: V gene, J gene, CDR3 protein.

v_gene: TRBV11-2
j_gene: TRBJ2-1
CDR3aa: CASSSRDLHNEQFF

v_gene: TRBV7-3
j_gene: TRBJ1-2
CDR3aa: CASSLVQGRNYPNYGYTF

v_gene: TRBV5-1
j_gene: TRBJ2-5
CDR3aa: CASSLAQGRETQYF

v_gene: TRBV21-1
j_gene: TRBJ2-5
CDR3aa: CASSKNPCQGWGETQYF

v_gene: TRBV11-3
j_gene: TRBJ2-1
CDR3aa: CASSRDSYNEQFF

v_gene: TRBV6-6
j_gene: TRBJ2-7
CDR3aa: CASTPGHQAYEQYF

v_gene: TRBV5-4
j_gene: TRBJ1-4
CDR3aa: CASSSTGGGEKLFF

v_gene: TRBV9
j_gene: TRBJ1-2
CDR3aa: CASSVAGGNYGYTF

v_gene: TRBV6-5
j_gene: TRBJ2-7
CDR3aa: CASSRTAAGAYEQYF

v_gene: TRBV24-1
j_gene: TRBJ1-2
CDR3aa: CATSAGTFDGYTF

v_gene: TRBV4-3
j_gene: TRBJ2-3
CDR3aa: CASSQVIGTSGGDTQYF

v_gene: TRBV4-1
j_gene: TRBJ1-4
CDR3aa: CASSRLQGVNEKLFF

v_gene: TRBV3-1/TRBV3-2
j_gene: TRBJ2-4
CDR3aa: CASSPIWASGGAKNIQYF

v_gene: TRBV9
j_gene: TRBJ1-1
CDR3aa: CASSVGTGDISEAFF

v_gene: TRBV3-1/TRBV3-2
j_gene: TRBJ1-2
CDR3aa: CASSPRLTGQGAKSPNYGYTF

v_gene: TRBV29-1
j_gene: TRBJ2-5
CDR3aa: CSVAASGGAGETQYF

v_gene: TRBV28
j_gene: TRBJ1-5
CDR3aa: CASSSYRDRDNQPQHF

v_gene: TRBV9
j_gene: TRBJ2-6
CDR3aa: CASSQLAGSSGANVLTF

v_gene: TRBV30
j_gene: TRBJ1-6
CDR3aa: CAWSGGLKYSPLHF

v_gene: TRBV5-1
j_gene: TRBJ1-2
CDR3aa: CASSLASGAPNYGYTF

v_gene: TRBV9
j_gene: TRBJ1-3
CDR3aa: CASSGVAGNTIYF

v_gene: TRBV20-1
j_gene: TRBJ1-2
CDR3aa: CSASWHNGYTF

v_gene: TRBV6-2/TRBV6-3
j_gene: TRBJ1-1
CDR3aa: CASSYTNRDKEAFF

v_gene: TRBV15
j_gene: TRBJ2-1
CDR3aa: CATSRPRQGLYNEQFF

v_gene: TRBV11-3
j_gene: TRBJ1-3
CDR3aa: CASSVTGNTIYF

v_gene: TRBV19
j_gene: TRBJ1-5
CDR3aa: CASSMGQGNQPQHF

v_gene: TRBV4-1
j_gene: TRBJ1-5
CDR3aa: CASSQGQVGIVQPQHF

v_gene: TRBV2
j_gene: TRBJ1-4
CDR3aa: CASSVQGLGEKLFF

v_gene: TRBV28
j_gene: TRBJ1-6
CDR3aa: CASEKQGRFSPLHF

v_gene: TRBV9
j_gene: TRBJ2-5
CDR3aa: CASSVESGVTGTQYF

v_gene: TRBV3-1/TRBV3-2
j_gene: TRBJ1-4
CDR3aa: CASSQETGATNEKLFF

v_gene: TRBV7-6
j_gene: TRBJ2-1
CDR3aa: CASRALAGLYNEQFF

v_gene: TRBV9
j_gene: TRBJ1-6
CDR3aa: CASSVETGNSPLHF

v_gene: TRBV18
j_gene: TRBJ1-1
CDR3aa: CASSPPLRTGGKTEAFF

v_gene: TRBV28
j_gene: TRBJ1-5
CDR3aa: CASKLGGQGAGQPQHF

v_gene: TRBV7-3
j_gene: TRBJ2-2
CDR3aa: CASSPTGGELFF

v_gene: TRBV3-1/TRBV3-2
j_gene: TRBJ1-1
CDR3aa: CASSHTPWGSMNTEAFF

v_gene: TRBV30
j_gene: TRBJ2-2
CDR3aa: CAWSRGIWTGELFF

v_gene: TRBV6-5
j_gene: TRBJ1-1
CDR3aa: CASSYITTGGDTEAFF

v_gene: TRBV27
j_gene: TRBJ2-2
CDR3aa: CASSLPGQVNGELFF

v_gene: TRBV5-1
j_gene: TRBJ2-6
CDR3aa: CASSHAYSGANVLTF

v_gene: TRBV9
j_gene: TRBJ2-1
CDR3aa: CASSVAPGGGGPYNEQFF

v_gene: TRBV5-1
j_gene: TRBJ2-7
CDR3aa: CASRDTGSSYEQYF

v_gene: TRBV2
j_gene: TRBJ1-5
CDR3aa: CASSEAGRRQPQHF

v_gene: TRBV6-5
j_gene: TRBJ2-5
CDR3aa: CASSYSTSGGETQYF

v_gene: TRBV4-1
j_gene: TRBJ1-1
CDR3aa: CASSQDFWGVNTEAFF

v_gene: TRBV29-1
j_gene: TRBJ2-5
CDR3aa: CSGGQQETQYF

v_gene: TRBV4-1
j_gene: TRBJ2-1
CDR3aa: CASSQVVAGDEQFF

v_gene: TRBV10-1
j_gene: TRBJ1-2
CDR3aa: CASSDGGYGYTF

v_gene: TRBV27
j_gene: TRBJ2-7
CDR3aa: CASSFGGPLFYEQYF

v_gene: TRBV4-2
j_gene: TRBJ2-2
CDR3aa: CASSPWSGGARGELFF

v_gene: TRBV7-9
j_gene: TRBJ1-2
CDR3aa: CASSSLGGVGGYTF

v_gene: TRBV7-7
j_gene: TRBJ2-1
CDR3aa: CASSTSGDPYNEQFF

v_gene: TRBV2
j_gene: TRBJ2-7
CDR3aa: CASSEPGLAGGHSYEQYF